This TCR beta chain was sequenced for a study of shared clonotypes between healthy human individuals. The repertoire was sequenced with immunoSEQ multiplex PCR; TCRdb's copy has only in-frame clones and lacks some. The repertoire holds approximately 740,000 clones, 90% to 95% seen once, with around 24% in the top ten. Naive CD8 cells lacked CD45RO, underwent positive selection for CCR7 and left out terminally differentiated effector memory CD45RA+ cells. Germline V lookup: CDR1 SGHTA, CDR2 FQGTGA. This CDR3 is built from 15 residues. Trimming removed 5 bases from V and 4 bases from J, with 17 bases in between.

The genes are TRBV7-3 and TRBJ1-1, with D perhaps TRBD1 (5 bases). The receptor comes from a man under 40 in good health. Sample: naive CD8+ T cells sorted from blood. The CDR3 sequence is CASSEGPYGGTEAFF. Written as DNA, the CDR3 is TGTGCCAGCAGCGAAGGGCCCTATGGGGGCACTGAAGCTTTCTTT.